The 19 T cell receptor beta chains given below trace back to one sample, sequenced in a study of cytomegalovirus exposure and HLA in healthy donors. A multiplex PCR was run with 60 Vbeta primers and 13 Jbeta primers. Using immunoSEQ multiplex PCR, the repertoire was profiled, and TCRdb retains in-frame clones only, with some absent. The sample lists 110,000 to 150,000 clones, over 70% occurring once. The sequenced material came from PBMCs. The receptors shown here come from a male donor in good health and CMV-seronegative.

Concerning this clone itself: Distinct nucleotide sequences in the sample also encode this CDR3. V and J are TRBV19 and TRBJ2-1; perhaps TRBD2 as D (6 bases). In germline, CDR1 is LNHDA, CDR2 SQIVND (reference sequence). The CDR3 is 14 residues long. Trimming took off 8 bases at V and 0 bases at J, with 11 bases between the two ends. DNA for the CDR3: TGTGCCAGTGAACGGGGGAGCTCCTACAATGAGCAGTTCTTC. It specifies CASERGSSYNEQFF.

The CDR3 protein is CASSAPDRGGYEQYF. The CDR3 DNA follows: TGTGCCAGCAGTGCCCCGGACAGGGGCGGCTACGAGCAGTACTTC. The chain links TRBV2 to TRBJ2-5, with 9 bases identical to TRBD1. The DNA end favors TRBJ2-7, so the J call may be wrong. The V gene's germline CDR1 is SNHLY and CDR2 FYNNEI. CDR3 length equals 15 residues.

J is TRBJ1-2 and V is TRBV6-5, with D uncertain. The germline V gene has CDR1 MNHEY and CDR2 SVGAGI. With 8 bases removed from V and 4 bases from J, the gap between germline ends came to 17 bases. The CDR3 runs to 14 residues. Here the CDR3 DNA reads TGTGCCAGCCGTGAGGGAGGGTTAACCTATGGCTACACCTTC. It encodes CASREGGLTYGYTF.

The V gene is TRBV4-1, the J gene TRBJ1-1; 7 bases match TRBD1. Germline V gene sequence: CDR1 MGHRA, CDR2 YSYEKL. V was clipped by 1 base and J by 2 bases; unmatched bases: 4. The CDR3 runs to 15 residues. The CDR3 DNA is TGCGCCAGCAGCCAAGGACAGGGATTTAACACTGAAGCTTTCTTT. Protein: CASSQGQGFNTEAFF.

The chain employs TRBV4-1 and TRBJ2-3, with D maybe TRBD2 (7 bases). Trimming removed 4 bases from V and 7 bases from J, with 18 bases in between. In germline, CDR1 is MGHRA, CDR2 YSYEKL. The CDR3 covers 15 residues. CDR3 sequence: CASSPRGAEGYTQYF. The DNA of the CDR3 is TGCGCCAGCAGCCCCCGGGGGGCCGAGGGCTATACGCAGTATTTT.

The table lists this clone with a few counts. A read error may produce the germline difference seen at one junction end. The chain employs TRBV4-2 and TRBJ1-1, with D possibly being TRBD1 (6 bases). Germline V gene sequence: CDR1 LGHNA, CDR2 YNFKEQ. This CDR3 region has 15 residues. As DNA, the CDR3 is TGTGCCAGCAGCCGATCTCAGGGGTTGAATACTGAAGCTTTCTTT. Translation: CASSRSQGLNTEAFF.

The chain combines TRBV7-3 with TRBJ2-1; 12 nucleotides agree with TRBD2. V lost 5 bases, J lost 3 bases, and 2 bases stayed unmatched. This CDR3 contains 15 residues. Germline assignment: CDR1 SGHTA and CDR2 FQGTGA. The CDR3 reads CASSLAGGFYNEQFF. The CDR3 DNA is TGTGCCAGCAGCCTAGCGGGGGGGTTCTACAATGAGCAGTTCTTC.

The J gene is TRBJ2-2, the V gene TRBV2; possible D gene TRBD1, 5 bases. CDR1 SNHLY and CDR2 FYNNEI come from the germline V gene. V was pared by 5 bases and J by 0 bases, with 13 bases between. CDR3 length: 16 residues. The CDR3 is CASSPLGPANTGELFF. In DNA form, the CDR3 reads TGTGCCAGCAGTCCCCTGGGGCCGGCGAACACCGGGGAGCTGTTTTTT.

The J gene is TRBJ2-3, the V gene TRBV4-1; 12 nucleotides match TRBD2. CDR1 MGHRA and CDR2 YSYEKL come from the germline V gene. V trimming: 3 bases; J trimming: 5 bases; junction bases outside the gene matches: 9. The CDR3 consists of 17 residues. CDR3 sequence reads: CASSHPSSSGGGDTQYF. The CDR3 DNA reads TGCGCCAGCAGCCACCCCTCCTCTAGCGGGGGGGGAGATACGCAGTATTTT.

The V call is TRBV19, the J call TRBJ2-1; TRBD2 might be the D (6 bases). The CDR3 totals 16 residues. The V and J ends lost 5 bases and 4 bases respectively, with 18 bases between them. Looked up from germline, CDR1 is LNHDA and CDR2 is SQIVND (reference sequence). CDR3 sequence: CASSGRDSARYNEQFF. The CDR3 nucleotides read TGTGCCAGTAGTGGTCGGGACTCGGCGAGATACAATGAGCAGTTCTTC.

The V call is TRBV29-1, the J call TRBJ2-5, with 10 positions matching TRBD2. V lost 7 bases and J lost 4; bases outside the gene matches: 9. Germline CDR1 SQVTM, CDR2 ANQGSEA. The length of the CDR3 is 14 residues. The CDR3 is CSGYLAGGGETQYF. The CDR3 DNA reads TGCAGCGGTTATTTAGCGGGAGGAGGAGAGACCCAGTACTTC. The whole variable domain, remainder taken from reference TRBV29-1 and TRBJ2-5, is SAVISQKPSRDICQRGTSLTIQCQVDSQVTMMFWYRQQPGQSLTLIATANQGSEATYESGFVIDKFPISRPNLTFSTLTVSNMSPEDSSIYLCSGYLAGGGETQYFGPGTRLLVL.

The chain joins TRBV4-1 to TRBJ2-7; 7 bases align to TRBD1. This CDR3 contains 16 residues. The germline V gene encodes CDR1 MGHRA and CDR2 YSYEKL. J gave up 0 bases and V 4 bases, and 9 bases lay outside the gene matches. DNA for the CDR3: TGCGCCAGCAGCCTGGAGGACAGGACCCTCTCCTACGAGCAGTACTTC. Its protein product is CASSLEDRTLSYEQYF.

Written as DNA, the CDR3 is TGTGCCAGCCAGACTAGCGGGGGGTACAATGAGCAGTTCTTC. Residues: CASQTSGGYNEQFF. The V and J genes are TRBV7-3 and TRBJ2-1; 13 bases are shared with TRBD2. This CDR3 contains 14 residues. The junction had 2 bases not matched to a gene; V was cut back by 8 bases and J by 4 bases. CDR1 is SGHTA and CDR2 is FQGTGA in the germline V gene.

The chain couples TRBV2 to TRBJ2-7; 7 bases line up with TRBD1. Germline V lookup: CDR1 SNHLY, CDR2 FYNNEI. The length of the CDR3 is 12 residues. Trimming removed 6 bases from V and 4 bases from J; junction bases left unmatched: 3. CDR3 sequence reads: CASRGTVYEQYF. The CDR3 region has the DNA TGTGCCAGCAGGGGGACAGTTTACGAGCAGTACTTC.

The chain carries TRBV7-2 and TRBJ1-2; maybe TRBD1 (5 bases). Germline values: CDR1 SGHTA, CDR2 FQGNSA. V was shortened by 1 base and J by 13 bases, with 13 bases between the two germline ends. The CDR3 length is 12 residues. The CDR3 sequence: CASSLVNQGGTF. In nucleotides, the CDR3 is TGTGCCAGCAGCTTAGTAAATCAGGGAGGCACCTTC.

This chain connects TRBV19 to TRBJ2-2; 7 positions agree with TRBD1. The ends lost 7 bases at V and 5 bases at J; junction bases unmatched: 7. Germline values: CDR1 LNHDA, CDR2 SQIVND (reference sequence). The CDR3 is made up of 14 amino acids. CDR3 sequence (DNA): TGTGCCAGTAATGTACAGGGGCGAACCGGGGAGCTGTTTTTT. It encodes CASNVQGRTGELFF.

The sample holds a few counts of this clone. CDR3 sequence reads: CAINGGVNTEAFF. CDR3 bases: TGTGCCATCAACGGGGGGGTGAACACTGAAGCTTTCTTT. V usage is TRBV10-3 and J usage is TRBJ1-1; tentatively, D is TRBD1 (5 bases). Trimming pared 7 bases from V and 0 bases from J, leaving 9 bases between. Germline loops: CDR1 ENHRY, CDR2 SYGVKD. The CDR3 length is 13 residues.

This chain joins TRBV12-5 and TRBJ1-3; unclear D gene. The CDR3 contains 17 residues. Trimming removed 2 bases at V and 4 bases at J, with 18 bases between. Per germline, CDR1 LGHNT and CDR2 FRNRAP. CDR3 DNA sequence: TGTGCTAGTGGTTTGACCCATTTCGGGGTTTCCGGAAACACCATATATTTT. It codes for CASGLTHFGVSGNTIYF.

This clone was counted a single time. The CDR3 is CASSLTLNTEAFF. CDR3 nucleotides: TGTGCCAGCAGTTTAACACTGAACACTGAAGCTTTCTTT. V gene TRBV5-6 combines with J gene TRBJ1-1; no firm D call. Deletions cut 5 bases from V and 0 bases from J, with 8 bases between. This CDR3 contains 13 residues. CDR1 SGHDT and CDR2 YYEEEE come from the germline V gene.